The present entry profiles one T cell receptor (beta chain) with its context. Germline values: CDR1 SQVTM, CDR2 ANQGSEA. This CDR3 has 12 residues. J lost 2 bases, V lost 7 bases, and 3 bases had no gene match. The sample originates from a study of shared clonotypes between healthy human individuals. Study-wide context: Donor composition was a couple of women and a few men, aged 18 to 49.

In replicate PCRs of unsorted PBMC, 300 ng DNA, around 30,000 T cell genomes, was used. Per the study methods: Because ImmunoSEQ provided only junction sequences with no quality scores, the filtering differed. Some clones are missing from TCRdb's copy, which holds only in-frame ones; the method was immunoSEQ multiplex PCR. V and J calls plus clone size are reproduced from that table; the DNA served to infer D and trimming. The table records fewer than 650,000 clones, roughly 72% of them present only once. The TCR was taken from a woman aged 40-49 years in good health. Some clones in this sample may be carry-over from other donors' samples. The chain employs TRBV29-1 and TRBJ2-5; 8 bases match TRBD1. The sequenced sample consisted of PBMCs. The CDR3 here is CSGQGAQETQYF. DNA of the CDR3: TGCAGCGGCCAGGGGGCTCAAGAGACCCAGTACTTC.